This TCR beta chain is drawn from a study of shared clonotypes between healthy human individuals. Recent acute infections and vaccinations were absent in the healthy HIV-negative adult donors. General study results and limits: The authors sampled blood alone, and tissue repertoires likely differ.

Using immunoSEQ multiplex PCR, the repertoire was profiled, and TCRdb retains in-frame clones only, with some absent. In the table there are nearly 1 million clones, around 80% of which are singletons. This clone was recorded a few times. Antigen specificity is unknown. Trimming stripped 5 bases from V and 6 bases from J, with 20 bases between. Per the germline V gene, CDR1 is MGHDK and CDR2 is SYGVNS. The CDR3 contains 15 residues. The sequencing sample was made of memory CD4+ T cells sorted from blood. This sample's subset: CD45RA-negative fraction. This TCR derives from a man aged 18 to 30 in good health. V and J are TRBV25-1 and TRBJ2-7, with D perhaps TRBD1 (6 bases). In DNA, the CDR3 is TGTGCCAGCAGTCCCCCCGACAGGATCCCTGGCGAGCAGTACTTC. It codes for CASSPPDRIPGEQYF.